Sequencing of this TCR beta chain was carried out in a study of T-cell memory formation after mild COVID-19. Turning to the study itself: The two donors had largely donor-specific TCR clusters. Study-level results: Second-wave clones with a day 37 peak had unconfirmed SARS-CoV-2 specificity. Shrinking CD4+ clones resided mostly in CM and EM, and CD8+ ones in EMRA. Clones contracting over day 15 to 85 were CD4/CD8 balanced, with later expanders leaning CD4+.

TCRdb used MiXCR to reprocess the 5' RACE reads, holding one entry per CDR3 protein. The sample records around 220,000 distinct CDR3 sequences, around 15% being singletons. The CDR3 runs to 16 residues. Trimming cost V 2 bases and J 0 bases; bases outside gene matches: 4. The germline V gene encodes CDR1 SGHRS and CDR2 YFSETQ. This clonotype was seen a handful of times. Its antigen is not known. Sequencing was done on a sample of PBMCs or a T cell subset sorted from them (not recorded which). This receptor was taken from a man between 18 and 29 years old who had mild COVID-19 (a few samples of this study predate the infection). Cell type and time point are not known. The chain recombines TRBV5-1 with TRBJ2-2; 7 bases are shared with TRBD1. CDR3 sequence (DNA): TGCGCCAGCAGCTTCCGACAGGGAACGAACACCGGGGAGCTGTTTTTT. This gives the protein CASSFRQGTNTGELFF.